These 8 T cell receptor beta chains originate from one sample sequenced in a study of naive CD8 T cells in extremely preterm neonates. Whole-study results and caveats: Preterm CDR3s were shorter than older groups', with fewer N additions and less trimming.

No antigens are known for them. Preterm samples came from extremely preterm deliveries at about 21-28 weeks. TCRdb's table, derived via immunoSEQ multiplex PCR, lists solely in-frame clones and lacks some. The repertoire has around 25,000 clones, approximately 89% of them found once; the top ten carry roughly 0.9%. Sample: naive CD8+ T cells from cord blood. Receptor source: a boy who was born preterm.

The chain recombines TRBV7-3 with TRBJ2-7; 9 bases are shared with TRBD1. The length of the CDR3 is 15 residues. Germline values: CDR1 SGHTA, CDR2 FQGTGA. J lost 3 bases, V lost 5 bases, and 8 bases had no gene match. The DNA of the CDR3 is TGTGCCAGCAGCCGCTATCCGGGACAGGGCTACGAGCAGTACTTC. This codes for CASSRYPGQGYEQYF.

V usage is TRBV2 and J usage is TRBJ2-3; 8 bases are a match to TRBD2. Looked up from germline, CDR1 is SNHLY and CDR2 is FYNNEI. This CDR3 contains 15 residues. The ends lost 0 bases at V and 3 bases at J; junction bases unmatched: 2. The CDR3 region has the DNA TGTGCCAGCAGTGAAGCCCGGGGGGGAACAGATACGCAGTATTTT. Its translation is CASSEARGGTDTQYF. The whole variable domain, filled in from reference TRBV2 and TRBJ2-3, reads EPEVTQTPSHQVTQMGQEVILRCVPISNHLYFYWYRQILGQKVEFLVSFYNNEISEKSEIFDDQFSVERPDGSNFTLKIRSTKLEDSAMYFCASSEARGGTDTQYFGPGTRLTVL.

The chain's CDR3 is CASSGTSGGAEQYF. CDR3 DNA: TGTGCCAGTAGCGGGACTAGCGGGGGGGCCGAGCAGTACTTC. The gene calls are TRBV19 and TRBJ2-7, with TRBD2 matching 16 bases. Trimming cost V 6 bases and J 6 bases; bases outside gene matches: 2. The CDR3 loop spans 14 amino acids. Germline V gene data show CDR1 as LNHDA and CDR2 as SQIVND (reference sequence).

V gene TRBV10-3 combines with J gene TRBJ2-5, with unresolved D. Trimming cost V 3 bases and J 1 base, with 6 bases left between them. Germline V gene sequence: CDR1 ENHRY, CDR2 SYGVKD. The CDR3 runs to 13 residues. The chain's CDR3 is CAISDRVQETQYF. CDR3 bases: TGTGCCATCAGTGACCGGGTCCAAGAGACCCAGTACTTC.

The chain has TRBV9 and TRBJ2-5; TRBD2 aligns across 14 bases. Per germline, CDR1 SGDLS and CDR2 YYNGEE. The CDR3 totals 16 residues. The V segment lost 3 bases and the J segment 3 bases; nucleotides outside the gene matches: 4. CDR3 in DNA: TGTGCCAGCAGCGGCGGGACTAGCGGGGGTAAAGAGACCCAGTACTTC. This translates into CASSGGTSGGKETQYF.

V gene TRBV6-4 combines with J gene TRBJ2-3; D gene ambiguous. Trimming shortened V by 2 bases and J by 5 bases, and 8 bases separated the two germline ends. This CDR3 is 13 amino acids long. CDR1 is MRHNA, CDR2 SNTAGT, per germline. As DNA, the CDR3 is TGTGCCAGCAGTGACAGGGAAGGAGATACGCAGTATTTT. Protein product: CASSDREGDTQYF.

The V gene is TRBV9, the J gene TRBJ2-7; 7 bases line up with TRBD1. V shed 3 bases, J shed 4 bases, and the junction held 4 bases outside the gene matches. The CDR3 contains 13 residues. CDR1 and CDR2 from the germline V gene are SGDLS and YYNGEE. The DNA for the CDR3 is TGTGCCAGCAGCGCCAGACAGGGTTACGAGCAGTACTTC. The encoded protein is CASSARQGYEQYF.

The chain links TRBV4-3 to TRBJ1-1; 8 nucleotides line up with TRBD1. This CDR3 is 15 amino acids long. J was trimmed by 1 base and V by 2 bases; bases with no gene match: 3. In germline, CDR1 is LGHNA, CDR2 YSLEER. CDR3 protein: CASSQPGTGNTEAFF. CDR3 in DNA: TGCGCCAGCAGCCAACCCGGGACAGGGAACACTGAAGCTTTCTTT.